Following are 14 T cell receptor beta chains from one sample sequenced in a study of post-analysis software for immune sequencing data. What these receptors recognize is not known. Unique-molecular-identifier-tagged TCR beta cDNA libraries were used. MiXCR was run by TCRdb on the PCR reads, yielding one entry per CDR3 protein. Of hundreds of thousands of distinct CDR3 sequences detected, around 60% appear once; the ten largest clones hold around 11%. Study results and caveats: Relative to controls, patients had about five TRBV segments at higher frequency, with TRBV5-6, TRBV5-1 and TRBV20-1 among these.

The sample consisted of blood. Source of these receptors: a girl aged 2 to 9 with multiple sclerosis.

This chain links TRBV20-1 with TRBJ2-4; TRBD2 agrees at 11 bases. The J call may be incorrect, as the DNA end agrees better with TRBJ2-7. Germline V gene lookup returns CDR1 DFQATT and CDR2 SNEGSKA (reference sequence). The CDR3 runs to 15 residues. The CDR3 here is CSANPGTSGAYEQYV. CDR3 in DNA: TGCAGTGCTAACCCAGGGACTAGCGGAGCCTACGAGCAGTACGTC.

Concerning this clonotype itself: The CDR3 ends on some other residue instead of the conserved phenylalanine or tryptophan, so this is likely a read error. The genes are TRBV14 and TRBJ2-1; D is perhaps TRBD1 (5 bases). Germline V lookup: CDR1 SGHDN, CDR2 FVKESK. V was cut by 3 bases and J by 10 bases, with 13 bases left in between. CDR3 size: 13 residues. This chain's CDR3 is CASSHRVSREQFV. DNA of the CDR3: TGTGCCAGCAGCCACAGGGTTTCTAGGGAGCAGTTCGTC.

This clonotype was found once. The chain couples TRBV20-1 to TRBJ2-1, with 7 positions matching TRBD2. The CDR3 spans 16 residues. V was pared by 0 bases and J by 8 bases, with 13 bases of the junction left unmatched. Germline loops: CDR1 DFQATT, CDR2 SNEGSKA (reference sequence). This chain's CDR3 is CSARDSRAGLLYEQFF. DNA of the CDR3: TGCAGTGCTAGAGATTCAAGAGCGGGATTGTTGTATGAGCAGTTCTTC.

The chain's CDR3 is CSALSDKKAFF. The CDR3 DNA sequence: TGCAGTGCTCTTTCCGATAAAAAAGCTTTCTTT. The chain couples TRBV20-1 to TRBJ1-1; no clear D gene. The V end lost 5 bases, the J end lost 9 bases, and 13 bases lay between the germline ends. The germline CDR1 and CDR2 sequences are DFQATT and SNEGSKA (reference sequence). This CDR3 is 11 amino acids long.

This clonotype came up a few times. The gene calls are TRBV29-1 and TRBJ1-2; D perhaps matches TRBD1 (5 bases). The CDR3 has 14 residues. CDR1 is SQVTM and CDR2 is ANQGSEA in the germline V gene. Deletions cut 4 bases from V and 3 bases from J, with 15 bases between. This CDR3 reads CSVVRRAEDYGYTF. The CDR3 bases are TGCAGCGTTGTACGCAGGGCGGAGGACTATGGCTACACCTTC.

The V call is TRBV15, the J call TRBJ2-5; D is unclear. V dropped 1 base and J dropped 2 bases, with 5 bases sitting between them. The CDR3 runs to 13 residues. Germline assignment: CDR1 LNHNV and CDR2 YYDKDF (reference sequence). CDR3 DNA: TGTGCCACCAGCAGAGGCGGACAAGAGACCCAGTACTTC. It codes for CATSRGGQETQYF. The full variable domain, rest sourced from reference TRBV15 and TRBJ2-5, is DAMVIQNPRYQVTQFGKPVTLSCSQTLNHNVMYWYQQKSSQAPKLLFHYYDKDFNNEADTPDNFQSRRPNTSFCFLDIRSPGLGDTAMYLCATSRGGQETQYFGPGTRLLVL.

The rearrangement uses TRBV3-1 and TRBJ2-2; D may be TRBD1 or TRBD2 (5 bases each). Germline values: CDR1 LGHDT, CDR2 YNNKEL (reference sequence). V was clipped by 4 bases and J by 4 bases, with 10 bases between them. CDR3 length equals 14 residues. Written as DNA, the CDR3 is TGTGCCAGCAGCCGTGGGGGTGCCACCGGGGAGCTGTTTTTT. Encoded protein: CASSRGGATGELFF.

The chain uses TRBV2 and TRBJ2-5, with D possibly matching TRBD1 (7 bases). There are 14 residues in the CDR3. Trimming took off 6 bases at V and 5 bases at J, with 16 bases between the two ends. Looked up from germline, CDR1 is SNHLY and CDR2 is FYNNEI. The CDR3, as DNA: TGTGCCAGCAGCCAGCAGGGGGGCTGGGAGACCCAGTACTTC. It specifies CASSQQGGWETQYF.

This chain links TRBV7-3 with TRBJ1-6; 9 nucleotides align to TRBD1. The CDR3 extends over 16 amino acids. Germline V gene lookup returns CDR1 SGHTA and CDR2 FQGTGA. Trimming took 4 bases from V and 4 from J; bases not matched to a gene: 5. The chain's CDR3 is CASSSRDRVYNSPLHF. The DNA of the CDR3 is TGTGCCAGCAGCTCCCGGGACAGGGTGTATAATTCACCCCTCCACTTT.

This clonotype was detected only a few times. This chain links TRBV29-1 with TRBJ2-1, with 9 bases fitting TRBD2. CDR1 SQVTM and CDR2 ANQGSEA come from the germline V gene. The CDR3 covers 15 residues. With 0 bases clipped from V and 5 bases from J, the junction kept 5 bases outside the gene matches. In DNA, the CDR3 is TGCAGCGTTGAAGATTCCGCGGGGGGGCACAATGAGCAGTTCTTC. Encoded protein: CSVEDSAGGHNEQFF.

This clonotype was seen only a few times. V gene TRBV5-1 combines with J gene TRBJ2-3; D is undetermined. Germline CDR1 and CDR2: SGHRS and YFSETQ. The V end was cut by 1 base, the J end by 0 bases, with 6 bases between. The CDR3 has 14 residues. The CDR3 region is CASSLKSSTDTQYF. CDR3 nucleotides: TGCGCCAGCAGCTTGAAGTCCAGCACAGATACGCAGTATTTT.

This clonotype has only a few counts. V usage is TRBV28 and J usage is TRBJ2-7; TRBD1 matches at 10 bases. Germline lookup yields CDR1 MDHEN and CDR2 SYDVKM. With V trimmed by 8 bases and J by 2 bases, 3 bases remained unmatched. The CDR3 loop spans 13 amino acids. CDR3 sequence reads: CASRTGGTYEQYF. The CDR3 nucleotides read TGTGCCAGCCGGACAGGGGGGACCTACGAGCAGTACTTC.

This sequence joins TRBV6-5 and TRBJ2-3, with 8 positions matching TRBD2. CDR1 and CDR2 (germline): MNHEY, SVGAGI. The CDR3 covers 13 residues. The trim removed 8 bases at V and 1 base at J, leaving 2 bases unmatched. CDR3 coding DNA: TGTGCCAGCCAACTAGCGGGCACAGATACGCAGTATTTT. This gives the protein CASQLAGTDTQYF.

The V and J genes are TRBV2 and TRBJ2-3; D perhaps matches TRBD1 (5 bases). Trimming took off 5 bases at V and 7 bases at J, with 13 bases between the two ends. CDR3 length: 13 amino acids. Germline V CDR1 and CDR2: SNHLY, FYNNEI. The CDR3 region is CASSNSKGHTQYF. The CDR3 nucleotides read TGTGCCAGCAGTAACTCGAAGGGGCATACGCAGTATTTT.